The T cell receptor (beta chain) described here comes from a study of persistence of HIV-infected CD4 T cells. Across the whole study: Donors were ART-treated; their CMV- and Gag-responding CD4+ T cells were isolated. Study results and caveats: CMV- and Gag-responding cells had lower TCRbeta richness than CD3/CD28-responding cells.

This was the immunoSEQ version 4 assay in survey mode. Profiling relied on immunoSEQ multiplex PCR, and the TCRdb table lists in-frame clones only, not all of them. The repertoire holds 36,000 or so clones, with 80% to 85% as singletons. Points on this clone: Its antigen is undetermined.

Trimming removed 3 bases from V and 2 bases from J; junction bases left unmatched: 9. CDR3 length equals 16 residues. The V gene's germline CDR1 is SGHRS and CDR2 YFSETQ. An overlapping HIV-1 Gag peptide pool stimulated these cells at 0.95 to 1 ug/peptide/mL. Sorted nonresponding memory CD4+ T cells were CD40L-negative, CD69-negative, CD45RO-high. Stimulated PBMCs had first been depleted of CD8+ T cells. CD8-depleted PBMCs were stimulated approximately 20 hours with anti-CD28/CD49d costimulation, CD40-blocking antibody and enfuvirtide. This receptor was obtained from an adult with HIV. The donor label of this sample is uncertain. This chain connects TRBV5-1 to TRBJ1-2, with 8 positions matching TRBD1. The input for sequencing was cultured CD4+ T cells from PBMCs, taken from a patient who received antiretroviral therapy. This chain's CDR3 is CASSYHQDRVNYGYTF. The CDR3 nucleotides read TGCGCCAGCAGCTATCATCAGGACAGGGTCAACTATGGCTACACCTTC.